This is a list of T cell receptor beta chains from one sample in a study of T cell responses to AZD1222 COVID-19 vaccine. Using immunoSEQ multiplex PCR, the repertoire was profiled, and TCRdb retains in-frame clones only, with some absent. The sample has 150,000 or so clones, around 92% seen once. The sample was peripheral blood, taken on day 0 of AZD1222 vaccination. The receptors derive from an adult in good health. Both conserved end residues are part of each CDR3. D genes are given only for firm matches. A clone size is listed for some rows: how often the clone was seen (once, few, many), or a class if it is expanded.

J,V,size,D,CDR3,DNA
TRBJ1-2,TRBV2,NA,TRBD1,CASTQETGDQKGYTF,TGTGCCAGCACTCAAGAAACAGGGGATCAGAAAGGCTACACCTTC
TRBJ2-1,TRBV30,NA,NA,CACPGLPSSYNEQFF,TGTGCCTGTCCGGGACTCCCTAGCTCCTACAATGAGCAGTTCTTC
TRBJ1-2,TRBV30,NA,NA,CAYTGLGPGYTF,TGTGCCTACACAGGCTTGGGGCCTGGCTACACCTTC
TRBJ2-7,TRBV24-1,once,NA,CATSDLGVEEQYF,TGTGCCACCAGTGATTTAGGAGTGGAAGAGCAGTACTTC
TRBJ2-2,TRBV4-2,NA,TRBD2,CASSQVTGRALGRAGELFF,TGTGCCAGCAGCCAAGTTACCGGGAGGGCCCTCGGAAGGGCCGGGGAGCTGTTTTTT
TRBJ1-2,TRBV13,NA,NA,CASSGGRAYGYTF,TGTGCCAGCAGTGGCGGCAGGGCCTATGGCTACACCTTC
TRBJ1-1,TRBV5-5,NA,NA,CASSLPFMGATGTEAFF,TGTGCCAGCAGCCTCCCGTTCATGGGGGCGACCGGCACTGAAGCTTTCTTT
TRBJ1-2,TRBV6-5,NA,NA,CASSYSGPSQNGYTF,TGTGCCAGCAGTTACTCGGGACCCAGCCAAAATGGCTACACCTTC
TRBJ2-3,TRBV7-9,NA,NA,CASSFSGLQSTRTDTQYF,TGTGCCAGCAGCTTCAGCGGGCTACAGAGCACACGGACAGATACGCAGTATTTT
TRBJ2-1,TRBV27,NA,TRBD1,CASSLRDRDYNEQFF,TGTGCCAGCAGTTTGAGGGACAGGGATTACAATGAGCAGTTCTTC
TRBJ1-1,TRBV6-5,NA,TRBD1,CASSYSGQGATEAFF,TGTGCCAGCAGTTACTCGGGACAGGGGGCCACTGAAGCTTTCTTT
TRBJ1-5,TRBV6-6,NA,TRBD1,CASSGGTAVSNQPQHF,TGTGCCAGCAGTGGTGGGACAGCAGTTAGCAATCAGCCCCAGCATTTT
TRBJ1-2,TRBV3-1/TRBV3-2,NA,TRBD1,CASSRTGGGLGGYTF,TGTGCCAGCAGTCGAACAGGGGGAGGGTTGGGAGGCTACACCTTC
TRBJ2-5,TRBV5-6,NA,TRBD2,CASSLLAGGRRETQYF,TGTGCCAGCAGCCTGTTAGCGGGGGGGCGTCGAGAGACCCAGTACTTC
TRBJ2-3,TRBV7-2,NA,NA,CASVRERGDLADTQYF,TGTGCCAGCGTAAGAGAAAGGGGGGATTTAGCAGATACGCAGTATTTT
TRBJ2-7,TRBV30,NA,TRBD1,CAVRQGAYEQYF,TGTGCCGTTAGACAGGGTGCCTACGAGCAGTACTTC
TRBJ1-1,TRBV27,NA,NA,CASSLSGPHLNTEAFF,TGTGCCAGCAGTTTATCGGGACCGCACCTGAACACTGAAGCTTTCTTT
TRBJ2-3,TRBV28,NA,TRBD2,CASSSPGLAGDTQYF,TGTGCCAGCAGTTCCCCGGGGCTAGCGGGAGATACGCAGTATTTT
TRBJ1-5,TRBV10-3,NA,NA,CAISGKDSSNQPQHF,TGTGCCATCAGTGGGAAGGACAGTAGCAATCAGCCCCAGCATTTT
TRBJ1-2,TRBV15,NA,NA,CATSRARQLIPYGYTF,TGTGCCACCAGCAGAGCTCGACAGCTAATCCCCTATGGCTACACCTTC
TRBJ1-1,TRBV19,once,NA,CASRISQGRDTEAFF,TGTGCCAGCAGAATTTCTCAGGGAAGGGACACTGAAGCTTTCTTT
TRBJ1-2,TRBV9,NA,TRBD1,CASSAGQSSGGYTF,TGTGCCAGCAGCGCGGGACAGTCTAGTGGTGGCTACACCTTC
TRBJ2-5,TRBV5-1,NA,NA,CASSLGNSRETQYF,TGCGCCAGCAGCCTGGGGAATTCTCGAGAGACCCAGTACTTC
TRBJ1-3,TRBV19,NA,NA,CASKAGNTIYF,TGTGCCAGTAAGGCTGGAAACACCATATATTTT
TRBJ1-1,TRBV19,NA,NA,CASSIGARRAAFF,TGTGCCAGTAGTATTGGGGCCCGACGGGCAGCTTTCTTT
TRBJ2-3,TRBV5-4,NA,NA,CASSLDAGSTDTQYF,TGTGCCAGCAGCCTAGACGCGGGGAGCACAGATACGCAGTATTTT
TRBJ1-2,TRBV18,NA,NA,CASSPPGLRDGYTF,TGTGCCAGCTCCCCTCCCGGGCTTAGGGATGGCTACACCTTC
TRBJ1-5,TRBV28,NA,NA,CASSPSGETPGNQPQHF,TGTGCCAGCAGCCCTAGTGGAGAGACCCCGGGCAATCAGCCCCAGCATTTT
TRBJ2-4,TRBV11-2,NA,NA,CASGEAGGGGNIQYF,TGTGCCAGCGGGGAGGCAGGGGGCGGGGGAAACATTCAGTACTTC
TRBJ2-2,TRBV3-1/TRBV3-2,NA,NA,CASSQGQITGELFF,TGTGCCAGCAGCCAAGGTCAGATCACCGGGGAGCTGTTTTTT
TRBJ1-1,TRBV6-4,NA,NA,CASSEGANTEAFF,TGTGCCAGCAGTGAAGGAGCGAACACTGAAGCTTTCTTT
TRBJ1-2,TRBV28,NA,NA,CASSSRTPLFGYTF,TGTGCCAGCAGTTCCCGGACACCGCTATTCGGCTACACCTTC
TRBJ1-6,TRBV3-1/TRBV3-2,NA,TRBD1,CASSQDGGQGNSPLHF,TGTGCCAGCAGCCAAGATGGGGGACAGGGGAATTCACCCCTCCACTTT
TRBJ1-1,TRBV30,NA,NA,CAWSDRDTEAFF,TGTGCCTGGAGCGACCGGGATACTGAAGCTTTCTTT
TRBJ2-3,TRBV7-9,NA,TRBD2,CASSLGGLAGALDTQYF,TGTGCCAGCAGCTTAGGGGGGCTAGCGGGAGCCCTAGATACGCAGTATTTT
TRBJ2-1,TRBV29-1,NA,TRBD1,CSVETTGAGEQFF,TGCAGCGTTGAAACCACAGGGGCTGGTGAGCAGTTCTTC
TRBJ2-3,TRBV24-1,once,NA,CATSWSRGSDTQYF,TGTGCCACCAGTTGGAGTAGGGGGTCAGATACGCAGTATTTT
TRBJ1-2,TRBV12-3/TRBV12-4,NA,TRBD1,CASSPGGFGGYTF,TGTGCCAGCAGCCCAGGGGGCTTTGGGGGCTACACCTTC
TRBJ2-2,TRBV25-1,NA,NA,CASSELAPTAGELFF,TGTGCCAGCAGTGAATTGGCCCCAACCGCCGGGGAGCTGTTTTTT
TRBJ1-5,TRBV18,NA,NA,CASSPPTGHPQHF,TGTGCCAGCTCACCACCGACGGGACACCCCCAGCATTTT
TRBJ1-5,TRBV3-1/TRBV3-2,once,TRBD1,CASSQQGGVNQPQHF,TGTGCCAGCAGCCAACAGGGGGGAGTAAATCAGCCCCAGCATTTT
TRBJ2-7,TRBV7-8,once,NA,CASSLELVSSWYEQYF,TGTGCCAGCAGCTTAGAGCTTGTGTCGAGTTGGTACGAGCAGTACTTC
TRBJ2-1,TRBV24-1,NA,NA,CATSEGRANEQFF,TGTGCCACCAGTGAGGGGCGGGCCAATGAGCAGTTCTTC
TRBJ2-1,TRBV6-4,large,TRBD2,CASSDSSGGANEQFF,TGTGCCAGCAGTGACTCTAGCGGGGGGGCCAATGAGCAGTTCTTC
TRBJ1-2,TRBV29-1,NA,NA,CSAGEGLVYTF,TGCAGCGCTGGAGAGGGGTTGGTCTACACCTTC
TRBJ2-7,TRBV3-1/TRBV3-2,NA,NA,CASSLSHRAHEQYF,TGTGCCAGCAGCCTGTCCCACAGGGCTCACGAGCAGTACTTC
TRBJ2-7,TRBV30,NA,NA,CAWSADRAYEQYF,TGTGCCTGGAGTGCGGACCGCGCCTACGAGCAGTACTTC
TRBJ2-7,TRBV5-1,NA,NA,CASSLSSYEQYF,TGCGCCAGCAGTTTGAGCTCCTACGAGCAGTACTTC
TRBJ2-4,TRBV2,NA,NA,CASSEWLAGNIQYF,TGTGCCAGCAGTGAGTGGCTAGCTGGAAACATTCAGTACTTC
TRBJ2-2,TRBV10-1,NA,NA,CASSEPGGTGELFF,TGCGCCAGCAGTGAGCCAGGGGGGACCGGGGAGCTGTTTTTT
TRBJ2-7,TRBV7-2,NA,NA,CASSFGDRYYEQYF,TGTGCCAGCAGCTTCGGGGACCGATACTACGAGCAGTACTTC
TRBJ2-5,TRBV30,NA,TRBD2,CAWVSGGRETQYF,TGTGCCTGGGTGTCGGGGGGGCGAGAGACCCAGTACTTC
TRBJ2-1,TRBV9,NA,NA,CASSVEGQSYNEQFF,TGTGCCAGCAGCGTAGAAGGGCAATCCTACAATGAGCAGTTCTTC
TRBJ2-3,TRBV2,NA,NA,CASTNGRGTDTQYF,TGTGCCAGCACAAACGGGAGAGGCACAGATACGCAGTATTTT
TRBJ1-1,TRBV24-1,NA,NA,CATSSGVGGTEAFF,TGTGCCACGAGTTCAGGGGTAGGCGGCACTGAAGCTTTCTTT
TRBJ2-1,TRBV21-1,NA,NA,CASSTARTGTLSYNEQFF,TGTGCCAGCAGCACCGCCCGGACAGGGACCCTTTCCTACAATGAGCAGTTCTTC
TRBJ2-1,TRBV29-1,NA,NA,CSAPDWSSYNEQFF,TGCAGCGCTCCGGACTGGTCTTCCTACAATGAGCAGTTCTTC
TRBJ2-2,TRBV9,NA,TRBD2,CASSATSGRNTGELFF,TGTGCCAGCAGCGCGACTAGCGGGCGGAACACCGGGGAGCTGTTTTTT
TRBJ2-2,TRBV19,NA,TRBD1,CASGTGGMTGELFF,TGTGCCAGTGGGACAGGGGGGATGACCGGGGAGCTGTTTTTT